A selection of T cell receptor beta chains follows, all from one sample in a study of blood T cell repertoires in COVID-19. TCRdb keeps only in-frame clones here, not all; method: immunoSEQ multiplex PCR. Here the sample spans over 80,000 clones, roughly nine tenths being singletons. The sequenced material came from peripheral blood. The receptors originated from a human donor with active COVID-19. The donor label of this sample is uncertain. The CDR3 runs from the conserved cysteine through the conserved F or W. D genes are given only for firm matches. Some rows have no size entry. The others give once, few or many, or a class for an expanded clone.

V gene: TRBV6-6; D gene: -; J gene: TRBJ2-1; clone size: -; CDR3 protein: CASSPLEGGPNNEQFF; CDR3 DNA: TGTGCCAGCAGTCCCCTCGAGGGGGGGCCGAACAATGAGCAGTTCTTC
V gene: TRBV6-5; D gene: -; J gene: TRBJ1-1; clone size: -; CDR3 protein: CASSYPRGGTEAFF; CDR3 DNA: TGTGCCAGCAGTTACCCCAGGGGTGGCACTGAAGCTTTCTTT
V gene: TRBV18; D gene: TRBD2; J gene: TRBJ2-5; clone size: -; CDR3 protein: CASSPSGRGETQYF; CDR3 DNA: TGTGCCAGCTCACCTTCCGGGAGGGGAGAGACCCAGTACTTC
V gene: TRBV6-6; D gene: TRBD1; J gene: TRBJ2-1; clone size: -; CDR3 protein: CASSYGPGGTYNEQFF; CDR3 DNA: TGTGCCAGCAGTTACGGGCCAGGGGGCACCTACAATGAGCAGTTCTTC
V gene: TRBV3-1/TRBV3-2; D gene: -; J gene: TRBJ2-3; clone size: -; CDR3 protein: CASSQDANPADTQYF; CDR3 DNA: TGTGCCAGCAGCCAAGATGCTAATCCCGCAGATACGCAGTATTTT
V gene: TRBV7-9; D gene: TRBD1; J gene: TRBJ1-4; clone size: -; CDR3 protein: CASSPGTGARKLFF; CDR3 DNA: TGTGCCAGCAGCCCGGGGACAGGGGCGAGGAAACTGTTTTTT
V gene: TRBV7-3; D gene: TRBD1; J gene: TRBJ1-2; clone size: -; CDR3 protein: CASSSGQGAYGYTF; CDR3 DNA: TGTGCCAGCAGCTCGGGACAGGGGGCCTATGGCTACACCTTC
V gene: TRBV9; D gene: -; J gene: TRBJ1-5; clone size: few; CDR3 protein: CASSAGDSNQPQHF; CDR3 DNA: TGTGCCAGCAGCGCCGGAGATAGCAATCAGCCCCAGCATTTT
V gene: TRBV5-1; D gene: TRBD1; J gene: TRBJ1-6; clone size: -; CDR3 protein: CASSLETGGQTSPLHF; CDR3 DNA: TGCGCCAGCAGCTTGGAAACAGGGGGACAGACCTCACCCCTCCACTTT
V gene: TRBV18; D gene: -; J gene: TRBJ1-4; clone size: -; CDR3 protein: CASQKTATNEKLFF; CDR3 DNA: TGTGCCAGCCAAAAAACTGCAACTAATGAAAAACTGTTTTTT
V gene: TRBV28; D gene: -; J gene: TRBJ1-5; clone size: -; CDR3 protein: CASSLVGHQPQHF; CDR3 DNA: TGTGCCAGCAGTTTAGTGGGGCATCAGCCCCAGCATTTT
V gene: TRBV28; D gene: -; J gene: TRBJ2-3; clone size: -; CDR3 protein: CASSLGQIYTQYF; CDR3 DNA: TGTGCCAGCAGTCTCGGACAGATTTATACGCAGTATTTT
V gene: TRBV5-1; D gene: -; J gene: TRBJ2-1; clone size: -; CDR3 protein: CASSLSRYNEQFF; CDR3 DNA: TGCGCCAGCAGCTTGAGCAGGTACAATGAGCAGTTCTTC
V gene: TRBV7-9; D gene: -; J gene: TRBJ2-7; clone size: -; CDR3 protein: CASSHRGAGEQYF; CDR3 DNA: TGTGCCAGCAGCCATCGGGGGGCCGGCGAGCAGTACTTC
V gene: TRBV10-3; D gene: -; J gene: TRBJ2-7; clone size: -; CDR3 protein: CAISGQRLKQYF; CDR3 DNA: TGTGCCATCAGTGGGCAGCGCTTGAAGCAGTACTTC
V gene: TRBV3-1/TRBV3-2; D gene: TRBD1; J gene: TRBJ1-2; clone size: -; CDR3 protein: CASSHPDRGYGYTF; CDR3 DNA: TGTGCCAGCAGCCATCCCGACAGGGGCTATGGCTACACCTTC
V gene: TRBV5-6; D gene: -; J gene: TRBJ2-2; clone size: -; CDR3 protein: CASSPEGGGTGELFF; CDR3 DNA: TGTGCCAGCAGCCCCGAGGGGGGAGGGACCGGGGAGCTGTTTTTT
V gene: TRBV2; D gene: TRBD1; J gene: TRBJ1-2; clone size: -; CDR3 protein: CASRGWTGIYGYTF; CDR3 DNA: TGTGCCAGCAGAGGCTGGACAGGGATCTATGGCTACACCTTC
V gene: TRBV9; D gene: TRBD2; J gene: TRBJ2-5; clone size: -; CDR3 protein: CASTGLAGGETQYF; CDR3 DNA: TGTGCCAGTACGGGACTAGCGGGGGGCGAGACCCAGTACTTC
V gene: TRBV15; D gene: -; J gene: TRBJ1-5; clone size: -; CDR3 protein: CATSREGIGGQPQHF; CDR3 DNA: TGTGCCACCAGCAGAGAAGGGATAGGAGGTCAGCCCCAGCATTTT
V gene: TRBV7-9; D gene: -; J gene: TRBJ2-2; clone size: -; CDR3 protein: CASSLEPGELFF; CDR3 DNA: TGTGCCAGCAGCTTAGAGCCCGGGGAGCTGTTTTTT
V gene: TRBV29-1; D gene: TRBD1; J gene: TRBJ2-5; clone size: -; CDR3 protein: CSSPGGGRETQYF; CDR3 DNA: TGCAGCTCCCCAGGGGGCGGGCGAGAGACCCAGTACTTC
V gene: TRBV28; D gene: TRBD1; J gene: TRBJ2-7; clone size: -; CDR3 protein: CASTPGTGFYEQYF; CDR3 DNA: TGTGCCAGCACACCCGGGACAGGGTTCTACGAGCAGTACTTC
V gene: TRBV5-1; D gene: -; J gene: TRBJ1-2; clone size: -; CDR3 protein: CASSPWMSSSGEVGYTF; CDR3 DNA: TGCGCCAGCAGCCCCTGGATGTCCTCATCCGGGGAGGTGGGCTACACCTTC
V gene: TRBV7-2; D gene: -; J gene: TRBJ1-3; clone size: -; CDR3 protein: CASSATPGSGNTIYF; CDR3 DNA: TGTGCCAGCAGCGCTACCCCGGGGTCCGGAAACACCATATATTTT
V gene: TRBV14; D gene: -; J gene: TRBJ1-6; clone size: -; CDR3 protein: CASSQDPAGKSPLHF; CDR3 DNA: TGTGCCAGCAGCCAAGATCCAGCAGGGAAGTCACCCCTCCACTTT
V gene: TRBV2; D gene: -; J gene: TRBJ2-3; clone size: -; CDR3 protein: CASSDSSGSGSSTDTQYF; CDR3 DNA: TGTGCCAGCAGTGATTCGTCAGGATCTGGTAGTAGCACAGATACGCAGTATTTT
V gene: TRBV12-3/TRBV12-4; D gene: -; J gene: TRBJ1-6; clone size: few; CDR3 protein: CASSYRRDSPLHF; CDR3 DNA: TGTGCCAGCAGCTACCGCCGGGATTCACCCCTCCACTTT
V gene: TRBV6-5; D gene: -; J gene: TRBJ2-1; clone size: -; CDR3 protein: CASRRVRGHHEQFF; CDR3 DNA: TGTGCCAGCAGGCGGGTAAGGGGACACCATGAGCAGTTCTTC
V gene: TRBV7-9; D gene: TRBD1; J gene: TRBJ1-1; clone size: -; CDR3 protein: CASSVPQGASTEAFF; CDR3 DNA: TGTGCCAGCAGCGTACCACAGGGGGCGAGCACTGAAGCTTTCTTT
V gene: TRBV5-6; D gene: -; J gene: TRBJ2-1; clone size: -; CDR3 protein: CASLFGGNYNEQFF; CDR3 DNA: TGTGCCAGCTTATTTGGGGGGAACTACAATGAGCAGTTCTTC
V gene: TRBV21-1; D gene: -; J gene: TRBJ2-1; clone size: -; CDR3 protein: CASSTLEAGGFFRDEQFF; CDR3 DNA: TGTGCCAGCAGCACCTTAGAAGCGGGGGGTTTTTTCAGGGATGAGCAGTTCTTC
V gene: TRBV27; D gene: TRBD2; J gene: TRBJ2-5; clone size: -; CDR3 protein: CASSPDRGGTQYF; CDR3 DNA: TGTGCCAGCAGCCCGGATCGGGGGGGGACCCAGTACTTC
V gene: TRBV4-3; D gene: TRBD2; J gene: TRBJ2-1; clone size: -; CDR3 protein: CASSQGAGGPGYEQFF; CDR3 DNA: TGCGCCAGCAGCCAAGGAGCGGGGGGGCCGGGGTATGAGCAGTTCTTC
V gene: TRBV6-6; D gene: TRBD1; J gene: TRBJ2-5; clone size: -; CDR3 protein: CASSLQGDMRTQYF; CDR3 DNA: TGTGCCAGCAGCCTACAGGGGGACATGCGGACCCAGTACTTC
V gene: TRBV29-1; D gene: -; J gene: TRBJ1-1; clone size: -; CDR3 protein: CSVERRLDNTEAFF; CDR3 DNA: TGCAGCGTTGAACGGAGGCTCGATAACACTGAAGCTTTCTTT
V gene: TRBV28; D gene: TRBD2; J gene: TRBJ2-1; clone size: -; CDR3 protein: CASRLGVAGVGGEQFF; CDR3 DNA: TGTGCCAGCAGATTAGGGGTAGCGGGGGTAGGGGGTGAGCAGTTCTTC
V gene: TRBV19; D gene: -; J gene: TRBJ2-1; clone size: -; CDR3 protein: CASSIGGSGNEQFF; CDR3 DNA: TGTGCCAGTAGTATAGGAGGTAGCGGCAATGAGCAGTTCTTC
V gene: TRBV4-3; D gene: TRBD2; J gene: TRBJ2-7; clone size: -; CDR3 protein: CASSLSSSGGVEQYF; CDR3 DNA: TGCGCCAGCAGCCTAAGCTCTAGCGGGGGGGTGGAGCAGTACTTC
V gene: TRBV15; D gene: -; J gene: TRBJ2-2; clone size: -; CDR3 protein: CATSRATEAGELFF; CDR3 DNA: TGTGCCACCAGCAGAGCCACCGAGGCCGGGGAGCTGTTTTTT